This T cell receptor beta chain was captured by sequencing in a study of blood T cell repertoires in COVID-19. As for the study in general: Collection of acute and convalescent COVID-19 samples took place in the United States, Italy and Spain. From T cells, B-cell-depleted T cells, or PBMCs came the material, which was cDNA or gDNA.

Methods used by the authors: Scientists estimated how many nucleated cells there were by amplifying reference gene primers. The method was immunoSEQ multiplex PCR; TCRdb's version includes in-frame clones alone and lacks a portion of them. The D gene and trimming were derived from the DNA, and the V and J assignments and clone size from that table. The sample comprises some 160,000 clones, about 83% of which are singletons, and roughly 2% rests with the top ten. V lost 2 bases and J lost 1, with 8 bases in between. The V gene's germline CDR1 is MNHEY and CDR2 SMNVEV (reference sequence). The CDR3 length is 15 residues.

The genes are TRBV27 and TRBJ2-2, with D perhaps matching TRBD2 (5 bases). This TCR derives from a woman of 80 years or more with acute or convalescent COVID-19. Input material: peripheral blood. The CDR3 region is CASSLRGGNTGELFF. The CDR3 nucleotides read TGTGCCAGCAGTTTAAGAGGAGGGAACACCGGGGAGCTGTTTTTT.